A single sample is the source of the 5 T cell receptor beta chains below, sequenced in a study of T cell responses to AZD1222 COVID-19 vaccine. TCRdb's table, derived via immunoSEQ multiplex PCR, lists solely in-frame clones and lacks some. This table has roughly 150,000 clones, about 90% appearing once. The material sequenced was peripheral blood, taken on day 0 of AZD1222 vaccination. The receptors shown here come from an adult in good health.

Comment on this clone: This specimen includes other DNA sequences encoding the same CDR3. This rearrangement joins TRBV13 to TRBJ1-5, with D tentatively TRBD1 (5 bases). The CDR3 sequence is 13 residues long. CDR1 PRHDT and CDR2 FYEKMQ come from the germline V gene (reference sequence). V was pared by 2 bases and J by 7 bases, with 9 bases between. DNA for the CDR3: TGTGCCAGCAGCTTAATGGGGGGGCAGCCCCAGCATTTT. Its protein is CASSLMGGQPQHF.

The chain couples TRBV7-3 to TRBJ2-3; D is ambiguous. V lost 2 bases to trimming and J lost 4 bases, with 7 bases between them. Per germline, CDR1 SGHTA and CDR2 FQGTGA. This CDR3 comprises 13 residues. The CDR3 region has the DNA TGTGCCAGCAGCTTAGTGGGTTCAGATACGCAGTATTTT. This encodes CASSLVGSDTQYF.

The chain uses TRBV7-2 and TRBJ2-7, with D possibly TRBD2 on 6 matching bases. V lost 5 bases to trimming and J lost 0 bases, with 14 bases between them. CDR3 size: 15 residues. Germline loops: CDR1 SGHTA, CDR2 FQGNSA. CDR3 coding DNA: TGTGCCAGCAGCGTCATCGGGAGAAGCTCCTACGAGCAGTACTTC. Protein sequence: CASSVIGRSSYEQYF. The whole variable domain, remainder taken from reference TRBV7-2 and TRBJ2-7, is GAGVSQSPSNKVTEKGKDVELRCDPISGHTALYWYRQSLGQGLEFLIYFQGNSAPDKSGLPSDRFSAERTGGSVSTLTIQRTQQEDSAVYLCASSVIGRSSYEQYFGPGTRLTVT.

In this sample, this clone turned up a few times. DNA of the CDR3: TGTGCCAGCAGTTTGATAACAGGGATTGGCAATCAGCCCCAGCATTTT. It encodes CASSLITGIGNQPQHF. The chain carries TRBV28 and TRBJ1-5; perhaps TRBD1 as D (6 bases). The CDR3 loop spans 16 amino acids. Germline-derived CDR1 and CDR2 are MDHEN and SYDVKM. V lost 3 bases and J 2 bases, leaving 14 bases between the germline ends.

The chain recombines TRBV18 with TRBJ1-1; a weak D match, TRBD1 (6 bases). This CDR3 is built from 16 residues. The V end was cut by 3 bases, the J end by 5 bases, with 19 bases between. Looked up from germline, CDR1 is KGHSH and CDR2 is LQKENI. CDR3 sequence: CASSPRTESGDTEAFF. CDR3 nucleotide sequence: TGTGCCAGCTCACCGAGAACAGAGTCAGGGGATACTGAAGCTTTCTTT.